Presented here are 2 T cell receptor beta chains from one specimen sequenced in a study of beta chain features in type 1 diabetes. Their antigen targets remain unknown. As every portion of the isolated RNA was reverse transcribed, the sequencing read expressed TCRB transcripts. Some clones are missing from TCRdb's copy, which holds only in-frame ones; the method was immunoSEQ multiplex PCR. The sample has around 600,000 clones; roughly 12% are singletons. Study results and limitations: When Type 1 diabetes patients were examined, their TCRB CDR3s proved moderately but significantly shorter in all four CD4+ subsets.

The sample was naive CD4+ T cells from blood. The receptors here all came from a man aged 30 to 39 with type 1 diabetes.

The genes are TRBV25-1 and TRBJ1-3; D perhaps matches TRBD1 (5 bases). The germline gives CDR1 MGHDK, CDR2 SYGVNS. V gave up 1 base and J gave up 0 bases, with 10 bases separating them. The CDR3 has 16 residues. CDR3 sequence: CASSEWPGRSGNTIYF. DNA of the CDR3: TGTGCCAGCAGTGAATGGCCGGGGCGCTCTGGAAACACCATATATTTT.

The chain employs TRBV27 and TRBJ2-1; D is unresolved. V was clipped by 3 bases and J by 9 bases, with 12 bases between them. The CDR3 is 13 amino acids. The V gene's germline CDR1 is MNHEY and CDR2 SMNVEV (reference sequence). The CDR3 is CASSLWGTGEQFF. For the CDR3, the DNA is TGTGCCAGCAGTTTGTGGGGTACCGGTGAGCAGTTCTTC.